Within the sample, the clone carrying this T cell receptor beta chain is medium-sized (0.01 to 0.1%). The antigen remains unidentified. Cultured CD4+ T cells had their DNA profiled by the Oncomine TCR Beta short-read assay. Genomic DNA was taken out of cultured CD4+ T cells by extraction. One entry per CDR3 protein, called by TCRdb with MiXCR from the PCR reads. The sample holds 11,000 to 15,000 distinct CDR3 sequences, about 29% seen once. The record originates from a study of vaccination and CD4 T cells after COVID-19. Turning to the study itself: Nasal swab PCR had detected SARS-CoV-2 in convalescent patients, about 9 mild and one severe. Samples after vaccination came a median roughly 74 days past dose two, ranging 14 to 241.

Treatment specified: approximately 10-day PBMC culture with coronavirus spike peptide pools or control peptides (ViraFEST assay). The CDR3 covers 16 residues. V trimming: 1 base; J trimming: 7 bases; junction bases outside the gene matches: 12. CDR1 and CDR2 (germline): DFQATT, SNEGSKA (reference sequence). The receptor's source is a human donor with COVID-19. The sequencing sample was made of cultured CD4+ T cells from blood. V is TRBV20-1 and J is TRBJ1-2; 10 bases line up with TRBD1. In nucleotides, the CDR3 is TGCAGTGCTAGAGTTCCGGGACAGGGGTTCTTTGGTGGCTACACCTTC. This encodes CSARVPGQGFFGGYTF.